This is a list of T cell receptor beta chains from one sample in a study of T cell changes during pregnancy in multiple sclerosis. Profiling relied on immunoSEQ multiplex PCR, and the TCRdb table lists in-frame clones only, not all of them. The data show 9,000 to 10,000 clones, 83% seen once. This material consisted of CD8+ T cells from peripheral blood mononuclear cells, taken in the third trimester of pregnancy. The receptors derive from a female donor in good health, enrolled as a control in a pregnancy study. The CDR3 runs from the conserved cysteine through the conserved F or W. The D gene is left open where the match is weak. Some rows mark clone size as missing; the rest say once, few, many or name a class of expanded clone.

j_gene: TRBJ2-7
d_gene: .
abundance: once
v_gene: TRBV7-9
CDR3aa: CASSFQGDYEQYF
CDR3nt: TGTGCCAGCAGCTTCCAAGGGGACTACGAGCAGTACTTC

j_gene: TRBJ2-3
d_gene: TRBD1
abundance: .
v_gene: TRBV7-9
CDR3aa: CASSSHRGRTTDTQYF
CDR3nt: TGTGCCAGCAGCTCCCACAGGGGGCGAACGACAGATACGCAGTATTTT

j_gene: TRBJ1-1
d_gene: .
abundance: .
v_gene: TRBV6-5
CDR3aa: CASSRQSYTEAFF
CDR3nt: TGTGCCAGCAGCCGACAGTCCTACACTGAAGCTTTCTTT

j_gene: TRBJ2-1
d_gene: .
abundance: .
v_gene: TRBV9
CDR3aa: CASRPQEGGPYNEQFF
CDR3nt: TGTGCCAGCAGGCCTCAGGAGGGGGGGCCCTACAATGAGCAGTTCTTC

j_gene: TRBJ2-5
d_gene: .
abundance: .
v_gene: TRBV7-3
CDR3aa: CASSTRGEKTQYF
CDR3nt: TGTGCCAGCTCTACCAGGGGTGAAAAGACCCAGTACTTC

j_gene: TRBJ2-7
d_gene: .
abundance: .
v_gene: TRBV9
CDR3aa: CASSPTNSLSYEQYF
CDR3nt: TGTGCCAGCAGCCCAACGAACAGTCTGTCCTACGAGCAGTACTTC

j_gene: TRBJ2-1
d_gene: TRBD2
abundance: .
v_gene: TRBV27
CDR3aa: CASSVSLAGLDNEQFF
CDR3nt: TGTGCCAGCAGTGTCTCCCTAGCGGGATTGGACAATGAGCAGTTCTTC

j_gene: TRBJ2-1
d_gene: .
abundance: .
v_gene: TRBV7-8
CDR3aa: CASSLVLADHNEQFF
CDR3nt: TGTGCCAGCAGCTTGGTTTTAGCGGACCACAATGAGCAGTTCTTC

j_gene: TRBJ1-6
d_gene: TRBD1
abundance: large
v_gene: TRBV19
CDR3aa: CASSDRVNSPLHF
CDR3nt: TGTGCCAGTAGCGACAGGGTGAATTCACCCCTCCACTTT

j_gene: TRBJ2-7
d_gene: TRBD1
abundance: .
v_gene: TRBV13
CDR3aa: CASRGQGPYEQYF
CDR3nt: TGTGCCAGCAGAGGACAGGGGCCCTACGAGCAGTACTTC

j_gene: TRBJ2-2
d_gene: TRBD1
abundance: once
v_gene: TRBV29-1
CDR3aa: CSVVSGQGKNTGELFF
CDR3nt: TGCAGCGTTGTCTCGGGACAGGGAAAGAACACCGGGGAGCTGTTTTTT

j_gene: TRBJ2-7
d_gene: TRBD2
abundance: .
v_gene: TRBV27
CDR3aa: CASSSTGGSYEQYF
CDR3nt: TGTGCCAGCAGTTCGACGGGGGGGTCCTACGAGCAGTACTTC

j_gene: TRBJ2-1
d_gene: .
abundance: .
v_gene: TRBV6-4
CDR3aa: CASSDSGDSGQQFF
CDR3nt: TGTGCCAGCAGTGACTCCGGAGATAGCGGCCAGCAGTTCTTC